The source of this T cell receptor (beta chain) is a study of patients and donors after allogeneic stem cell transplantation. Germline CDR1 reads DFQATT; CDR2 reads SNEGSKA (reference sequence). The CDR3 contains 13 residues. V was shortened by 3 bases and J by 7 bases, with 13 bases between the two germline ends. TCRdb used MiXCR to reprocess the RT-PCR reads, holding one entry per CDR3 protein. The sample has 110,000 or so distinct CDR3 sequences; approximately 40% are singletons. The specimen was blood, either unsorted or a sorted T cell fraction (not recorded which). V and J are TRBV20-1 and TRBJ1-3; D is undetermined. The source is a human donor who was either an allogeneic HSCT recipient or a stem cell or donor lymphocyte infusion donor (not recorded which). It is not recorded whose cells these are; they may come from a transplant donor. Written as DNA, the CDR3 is TGCAGTGCTAGTATACTGGGCAGCAACACCATATATTTT. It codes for CSASILGSNTIYF.